Presented here are 9 T cell receptor beta chains from one specimen sequenced in a study of OX40 agonist ivuxolimab in advanced cancers. The method was immunoSEQ multiplex PCR; TCRdb's version includes in-frame clones alone and lacks a portion of them. In the table there are fewer than 95,000 clones, around 91% of which are singletons. The sequencing here drew on CD4+ or CD8+ T cells sorted from blood, taken in a trial of the OX40 agonist ivuxolimab. All receptors come from an adult with an advanced solid tumor such as melanoma, head and neck, liver or kidney cancer.

V gene TRBV11-2 combines with J gene TRBJ2-7; possible D gene TRBD2, 5 bases. The CDR3 extends over 12 amino acids. V lost 5 bases, J lost 3 bases, and 8 bases lay in between. Germline V gives CDR1 SGHAT, CDR2 FQNNGV. The CDR3 DNA is TGTGCCAGCAGCCCCGGGATCTACGAGCAGTACTTC. As protein: CASSPGIYEQYF.

The V gene is TRBV4-2, the J gene TRBJ2-2; 8 bases map to TRBD2. The CDR3 has 19 residues. Germline V gives CDR1 LGHNA, CDR2 YNFKEQ. V lost 2 bases, J lost 6 bases, and 17 bases stayed unmatched. The CDR3 nucleotides are TGTGCCAGCAGCCAACCTAGGGCTGGCGCGGGAGGCTCGGCCGGGGAGCTGTTTTTT. This gives the protein CASSQPRAGAGGSAGELFF.

The genes are TRBV7-8 and TRBJ2-5; 9 bases fit TRBD2. This CDR3 is 16 amino acids long. The V segment lost 0 bases and the J segment 1 base; nucleotides outside the gene matches: 3. CDR1 and CDR2 from the germline V gene are SGHVS and FQNEAQ. CDR3 residues: CASSLASGSPQETQYF. CDR3 DNA: TGTGCCAGCAGCTTAGCTAGCGGGAGCCCCCAAGAGACCCAGTACTTC.

The sample holds a few counts of this clone. The V gene is TRBV30, the J gene TRBJ1-1; D gene uncertain. The CDR3 loop spans 13 amino acids. Trimming left V 4 bases short and J 0 bases short, with 9 bases between. CDR1 and CDR2 from the germline V gene are GTSNPN and SVGIG (reference sequence). This CDR3 is CAWTSHLNTEAFF. CDR3 DNA: TGTGCCTGGACTTCGCACCTGAACACTGAAGCTTTCTTT.

The chain combines TRBV10-2 with TRBJ1-1; no clear D gene. Trimming removed 9 bases from V and 0 bases from J, with 8 bases in between. Germline CDR1 WSHSY, CDR2 SAAADI. This CDR3 spans 12 amino acids. CDR3 nucleotide sequence: TGCGCCAGTCGGACGATGAACACTGAAGCTTTCTTT. Translating it yields CASRTMNTEAFF.

The chain employs TRBV15 and TRBJ2-7; TRBD2 is a possible D gene (5 bases). Germline V lookup: CDR1 LNHNV, CDR2 YYDKDF (reference sequence). The CDR3 runs 15 residues. Trimming took 0 bases from V and 0 from J, leaving 9 bases between them. CDR3 amino acids: CATSRDRRSSYEQYF. CDR3 DNA sequence: TGTGCCACCAGCAGAGATCGGAGGAGCTCCTACGAGCAGTACTTC. Drawing the rest from reference TRBV15 and TRBJ2-7, the complete variable domain is DAMVIQNPRYQVTQFGKPVTLSCSQTLNHNVMYWYQQKSSQAPKLLFHYYDKDFNNEADTPDNFQSRRPNTSFCFLDIRSPGLGDTAMYLCATSRDRRSSYEQYFGPGTRLTVT.

This clone was recorded once. A read error may produce the germline difference seen at one junction end. This chain uses TRBV7-3 with TRBJ2-3; TRBD2 agrees at 13 bases. The CDR3 runs to 15 residues. Germline V CDR1 and CDR2: SGHTA, FQGTGA. For the CDR3, the DNA is TGTGCCAGCAGCCGACGCGGACTAGCGGGAGATGCGCAGTATTTT. Encoded protein: CASSRRGLAGDAQYF.

V is TRBV28 and J is TRBJ1-2; D is uncertain. The CDR3 runs to 15 residues. Germline V gene data show CDR1 as MDHEN and CDR2 as SYDVKM. V was shortened by 6 bases and J by 5 bases, with 19 bases between the two germline ends. The CDR3 protein is CASSPPERTFYGYTF. Here the CDR3 DNA reads TGTGCCAGCAGCCCACCCGAAAGGACGTTTTATGGCTACACCTTC.

The CDR3 sequence: CASSFKQYGYTF. The CDR3 DNA sequence: TGTGCCAGCAGCTTTAAACAGTATGGCTACACCTTC. The chain joins TRBV5-8 to TRBJ1-2; D call uncertain. V lost 2 bases, J lost 5 bases, and 7 bases lay in between. Germline CDR1 is SGHTS and CDR2 is YDEGEE. The CDR3 consists of 12 residues.